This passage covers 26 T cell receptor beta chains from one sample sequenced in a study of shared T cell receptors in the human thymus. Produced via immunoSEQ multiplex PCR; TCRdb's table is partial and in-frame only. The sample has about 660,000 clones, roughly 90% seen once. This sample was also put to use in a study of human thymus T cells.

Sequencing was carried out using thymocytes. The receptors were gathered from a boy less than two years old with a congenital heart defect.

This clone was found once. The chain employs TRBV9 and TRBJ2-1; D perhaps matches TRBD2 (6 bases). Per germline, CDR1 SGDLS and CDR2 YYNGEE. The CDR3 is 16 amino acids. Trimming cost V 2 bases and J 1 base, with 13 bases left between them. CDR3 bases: TGTGCCAGCAGCGTTTATGTAGCGGCGTCCTACAATGAGCAGTTCTTC. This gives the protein CASSVYVAASYNEQFF.

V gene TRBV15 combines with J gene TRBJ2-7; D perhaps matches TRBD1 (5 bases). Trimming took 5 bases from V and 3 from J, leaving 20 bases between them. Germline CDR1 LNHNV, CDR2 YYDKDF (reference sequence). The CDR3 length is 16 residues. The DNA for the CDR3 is TGTGCCACCAGCGGATTACAGGTTGGGGTCGGCTACGAGCAGTACTTC. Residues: CATSGLQVGVGYEQYF. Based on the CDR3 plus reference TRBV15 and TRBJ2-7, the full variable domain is DAMVIQNPRYQVTQFGKPVTLSCSQTLNHNVMYWYQQKSSQAPKLLFHYYDKDFNNEADTPDNFQSRRPNTSFCFLDIRSPGLGDTAMYLCATSGLQVGVGYEQYFGPGTRLTVT.

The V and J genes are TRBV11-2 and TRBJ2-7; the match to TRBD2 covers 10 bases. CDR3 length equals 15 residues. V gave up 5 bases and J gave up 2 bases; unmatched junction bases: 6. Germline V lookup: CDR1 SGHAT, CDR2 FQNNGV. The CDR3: CASSHRAGGPYEQYF. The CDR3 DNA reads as TGTGCCAGCAGCCACCGAGCGGGAGGGCCCTACGAGCAGTACTTC.

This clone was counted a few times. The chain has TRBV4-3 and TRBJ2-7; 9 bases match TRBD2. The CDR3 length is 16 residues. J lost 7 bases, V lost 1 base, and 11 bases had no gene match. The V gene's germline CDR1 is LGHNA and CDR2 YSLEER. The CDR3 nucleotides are TGCGCCAGCAGCCAAGGGGGGGGGCCTAGCGGGGATGAGCAGTACTTC. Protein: CASSQGGGPSGDEQYF.

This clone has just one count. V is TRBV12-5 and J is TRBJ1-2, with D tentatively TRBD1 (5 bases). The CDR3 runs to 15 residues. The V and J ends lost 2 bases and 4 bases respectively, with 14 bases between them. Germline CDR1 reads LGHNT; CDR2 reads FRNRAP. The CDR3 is CASGLMRGNLYGYTF. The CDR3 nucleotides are TGTGCTAGTGGTTTGATGCGGGGCAACCTCTATGGCTACACCTTC.

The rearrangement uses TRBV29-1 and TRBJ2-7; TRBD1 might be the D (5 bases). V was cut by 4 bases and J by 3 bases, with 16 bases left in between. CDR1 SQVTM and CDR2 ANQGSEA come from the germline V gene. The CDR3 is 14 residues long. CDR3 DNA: TGCAGCGTTGGGAACCGACAGAAAAGCTACGAGCAGTACTTC. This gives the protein CSVGNRQKSYEQYF.

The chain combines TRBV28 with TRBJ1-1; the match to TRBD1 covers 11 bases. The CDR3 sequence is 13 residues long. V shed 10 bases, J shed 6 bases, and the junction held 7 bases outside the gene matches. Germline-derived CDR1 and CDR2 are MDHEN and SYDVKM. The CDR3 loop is CATMDRGLSEAFF. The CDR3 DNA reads TGTGCCACCATGGACAGGGGGCTCTCTGAAGCTTTCTTT.

CDR3 amino acids: CASSPGLAGPSSYNEQFF. Written as DNA, the CDR3 is TGTGCCAGCAGCCCGGGACTAGCGGGCCCGAGCTCCTACAATGAGCAGTTCTTC. V and J are TRBV7-6 and TRBJ2-1; the match to TRBD2 covers 12 bases. This CDR3 is 18 amino acids long. V trimming: 5 bases; J trimming: 0 bases; junction bases outside the gene matches: 8. Germline V lookup: CDR1 SGHVS, CDR2 FNYEAQ.

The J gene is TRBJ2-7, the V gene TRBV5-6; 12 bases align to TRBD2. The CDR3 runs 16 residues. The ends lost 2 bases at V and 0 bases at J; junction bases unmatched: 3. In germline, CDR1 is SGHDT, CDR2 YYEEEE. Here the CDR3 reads CASSLLAGGRSYEQYF. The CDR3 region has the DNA TGTGCCAGCAGCTTACTAGCGGGAGGCCGCTCCTACGAGCAGTACTTC.

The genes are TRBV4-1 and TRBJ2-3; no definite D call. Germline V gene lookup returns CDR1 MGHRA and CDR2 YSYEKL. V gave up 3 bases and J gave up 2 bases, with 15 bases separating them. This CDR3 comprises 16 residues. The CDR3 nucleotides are TGCGCCAGCAGCCACCTCCTTAGTGGTAACACAGATACGCAGTATTTT. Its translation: CASSHLLSGNTDTQYF.

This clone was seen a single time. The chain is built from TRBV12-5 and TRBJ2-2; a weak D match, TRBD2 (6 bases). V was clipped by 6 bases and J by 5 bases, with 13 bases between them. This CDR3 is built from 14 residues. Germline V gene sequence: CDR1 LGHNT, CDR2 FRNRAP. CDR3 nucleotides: TGTGCTAGTGGGGCCCGGCGGGGAACCGGGGAGCTGTTTTTT. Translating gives CASGARRGTGELFF.

CDR3 region: CASSEAGSEGGVPPVYGYTF. CDR3 bases: TGCGCCAGCAGTGAGGCGGGAAGCGAGGGAGGGGTGCCCCCGGTCTATGGCTACACCTTC. The chain combines TRBV10-2 with TRBJ1-2; D is perhaps TRBD1 (5 bases). Germline V gene lookup returns CDR1 WSHSY and CDR2 SAAADI. This CDR3 comprises 20 residues. With 2 bases removed from V and 4 bases from J, the gap between germline ends came to 29 bases.

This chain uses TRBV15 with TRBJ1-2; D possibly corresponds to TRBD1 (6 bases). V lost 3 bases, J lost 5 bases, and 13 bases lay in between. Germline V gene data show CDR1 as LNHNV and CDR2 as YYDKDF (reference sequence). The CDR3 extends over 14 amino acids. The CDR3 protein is CATSRQQGPYGYTF. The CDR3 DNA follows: TGTGCCACCAGCAGGCAACAGGGCCCATATGGCTACACCTTC.

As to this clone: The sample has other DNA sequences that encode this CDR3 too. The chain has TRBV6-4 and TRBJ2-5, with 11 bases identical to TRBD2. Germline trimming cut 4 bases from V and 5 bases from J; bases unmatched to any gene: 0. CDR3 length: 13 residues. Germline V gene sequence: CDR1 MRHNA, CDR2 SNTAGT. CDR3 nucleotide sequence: TGTGCCAGCAGTGGACTAGCGGGGGAGACCCAGTACTTC. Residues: CASSGLAGETQYF.

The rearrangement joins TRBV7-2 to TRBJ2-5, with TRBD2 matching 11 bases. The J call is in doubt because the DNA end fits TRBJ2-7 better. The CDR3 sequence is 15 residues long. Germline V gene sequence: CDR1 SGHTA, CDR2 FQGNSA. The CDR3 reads CASSPRLAGSYEQYF. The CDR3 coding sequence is TGTGCCAGCAGCCCAAGACTAGCGGGGTCCTACGAGCAGTACTTC.

The CDR3 loop reads CASSQDIARIYGYTF. DNA of the CDR3: TGCGCCAGCAGCCAAGATATCGCCAGGATCTATGGCTACACCTTC. The rearrangement links TRBV4-3 to TRBJ1-2; no reliable D call. The germline V gene encodes CDR1 LGHNA and CDR2 YSLEER. The CDR3 length is 15 residues. Trimming shortened V by 0 bases and J by 4 bases, and 12 bases separated the two germline ends.

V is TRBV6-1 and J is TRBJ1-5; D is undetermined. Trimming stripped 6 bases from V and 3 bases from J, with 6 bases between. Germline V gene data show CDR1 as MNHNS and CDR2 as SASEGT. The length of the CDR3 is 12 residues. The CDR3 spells CASRANNQPQHF. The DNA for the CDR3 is TGTGCCAGCAGGGCAAACAATCAGCCCCAGCATTTT.

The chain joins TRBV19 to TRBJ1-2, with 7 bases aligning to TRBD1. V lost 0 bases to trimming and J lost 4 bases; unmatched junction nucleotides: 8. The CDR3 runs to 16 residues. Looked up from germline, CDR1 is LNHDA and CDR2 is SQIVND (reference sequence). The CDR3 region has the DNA TGTGCCAGTAGTATAGAGAAGGGGGCCTTATCCTATGGCTACACCTTC. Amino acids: CASSIEKGALSYGYTF.

The CDR3 here is CAIRDREYGYTF. The CDR3 bases are TGTGCCATCAGGGACAGGGAATATGGCTACACCTTC. This chain connects TRBV10-3 to TRBJ1-2, with 8 bases that match TRBD1. V lost 6 bases to trimming and J lost 5 bases; unmatched junction nucleotides: 2. The CDR3 runs to 12 residues. The germline V gene encodes CDR1 ENHRY and CDR2 SYGVKD.

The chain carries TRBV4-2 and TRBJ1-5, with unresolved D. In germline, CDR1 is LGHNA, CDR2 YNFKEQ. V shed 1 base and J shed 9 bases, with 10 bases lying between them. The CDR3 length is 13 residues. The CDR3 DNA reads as TGTGCCAGCAGCCAAGTCCCTAGACGGCCCCAGCATTTT. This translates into CASSQVPRRPQHF.

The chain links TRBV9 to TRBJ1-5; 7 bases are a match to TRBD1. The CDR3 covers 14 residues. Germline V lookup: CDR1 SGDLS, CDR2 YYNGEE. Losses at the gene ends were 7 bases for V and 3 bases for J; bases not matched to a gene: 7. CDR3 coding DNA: TGTGCCAGCTCCGAGGGGGCCGTCAATCAGCCCCAGCATTTT. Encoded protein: CASSEGAVNQPQHF.

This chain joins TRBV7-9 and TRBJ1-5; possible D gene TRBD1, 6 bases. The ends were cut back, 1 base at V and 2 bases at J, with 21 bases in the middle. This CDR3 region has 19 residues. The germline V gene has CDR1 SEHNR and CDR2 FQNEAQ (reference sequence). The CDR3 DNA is TGTGCCAGCAGCTTAGTAGGCCCGGGGGCGGGAGTAGGCAATCAGCCCCAGCATTTT. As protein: CASSLVGPGAGVGNQPQHF.

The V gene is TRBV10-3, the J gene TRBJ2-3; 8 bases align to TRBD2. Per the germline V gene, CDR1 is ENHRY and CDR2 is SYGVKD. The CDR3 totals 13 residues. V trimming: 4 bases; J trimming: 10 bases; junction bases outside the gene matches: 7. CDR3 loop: CAISGALAGPQYF. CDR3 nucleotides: TGTGCCATCAGTGGGGCCCTAGCGGGCCCGCAGTATTTT.

CDR3 nucleotides: TGTGCCAGCAGCCACAAAATTACCGGGACAGGCCAAGAGGGCTACACCTTC. Translated, it gives CASSHKITGTGQEGYTF. The chain uses TRBV5-4 and TRBJ1-2, with 8 bases fitting TRBD1. Germline CDR1 reads SGHNT; CDR2 reads YYREEE (reference sequence). With V trimmed by 4 bases and J by 8 bases, 19 bases remained unmatched. This CDR3 contains 17 residues.

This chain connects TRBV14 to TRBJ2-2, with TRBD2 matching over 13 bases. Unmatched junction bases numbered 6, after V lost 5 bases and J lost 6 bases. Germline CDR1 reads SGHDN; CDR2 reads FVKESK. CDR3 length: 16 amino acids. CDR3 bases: TGTGCCAGCAGCTTCACGGGACTAGCGGGACCCGGGGAGCTGTTTTTT. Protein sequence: CASSFTGLAGPGELFF.

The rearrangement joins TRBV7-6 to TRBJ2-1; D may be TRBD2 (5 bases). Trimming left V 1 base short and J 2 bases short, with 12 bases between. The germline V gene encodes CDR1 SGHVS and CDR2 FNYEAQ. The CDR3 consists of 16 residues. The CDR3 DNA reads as TGTGCCAGCAGCTTAGAGTATAGCGTCCCCTACAATGAGCAGTTCTTC. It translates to CASSLEYSVPYNEQFF.